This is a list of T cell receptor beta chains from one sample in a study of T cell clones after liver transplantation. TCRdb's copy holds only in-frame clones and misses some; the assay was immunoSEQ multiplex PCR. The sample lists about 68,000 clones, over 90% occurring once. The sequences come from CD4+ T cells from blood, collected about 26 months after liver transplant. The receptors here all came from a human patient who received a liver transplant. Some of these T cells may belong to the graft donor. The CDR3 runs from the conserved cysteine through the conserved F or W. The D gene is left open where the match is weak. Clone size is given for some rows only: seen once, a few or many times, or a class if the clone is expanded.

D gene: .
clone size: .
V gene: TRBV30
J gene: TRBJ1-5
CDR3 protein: CAWSEGTPPEPQHF
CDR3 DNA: TGTGCCTGGAGTGAGGGCACCCCCCCGGAGCCCCAGCATTTT

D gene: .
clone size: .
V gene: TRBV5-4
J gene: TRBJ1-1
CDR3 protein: CASSTRDGNTEAFF
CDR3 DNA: TGTGCCAGCAGCACAAGGGACGGGAACACTGAAGCTTTCTTT

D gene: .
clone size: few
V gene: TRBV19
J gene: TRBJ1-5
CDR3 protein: CASSPSHSNQPQHF
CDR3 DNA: TGTGCCAGTAGTCCGAGTCATAGCAATCAGCCCCAGCATTTT

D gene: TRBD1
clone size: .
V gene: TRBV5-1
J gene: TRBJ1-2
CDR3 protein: CASSPGQGGYTF
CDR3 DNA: TGCGCCAGCAGCCCGGGACAGGGAGGCTACACCTTC

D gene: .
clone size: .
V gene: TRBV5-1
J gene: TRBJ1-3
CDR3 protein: CASSFDGSGNTIYF
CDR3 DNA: TGCGCCAGCAGCTTCGATGGCTCTGGAAACACCATATATTTT

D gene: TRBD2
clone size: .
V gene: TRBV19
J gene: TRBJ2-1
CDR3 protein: CASDSRASGVYNEQFF
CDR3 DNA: TGTGCCAGCGATTCACGAGCAAGCGGGGTATACAATGAGCAGTTCTTC

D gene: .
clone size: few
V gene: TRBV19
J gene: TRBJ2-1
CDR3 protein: CASSILGTTNEQFF
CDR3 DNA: TGTGCCAGTAGTATCCTAGGGACCACTAATGAGCAGTTCTTC

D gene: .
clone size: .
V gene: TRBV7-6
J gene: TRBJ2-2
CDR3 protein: CASSLGGRGNTGELFF
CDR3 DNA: TGTGCCAGCAGCTTAGGGGGTAGGGGCAACACCGGGGAGCTGTTTTTT

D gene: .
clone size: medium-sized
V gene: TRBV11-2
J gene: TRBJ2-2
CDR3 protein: CATAGAGLNTGELFF
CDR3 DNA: TGTGCCACCGCGGGGGCGGGATTGAACACCGGGGAGCTGTTTTTT

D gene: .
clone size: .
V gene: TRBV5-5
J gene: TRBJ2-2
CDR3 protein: CASSSNRQASNTGELFF
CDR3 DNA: TGTGCCAGCAGCTCCAACCGGCAGGCTTCGAACACCGGGGAGCTGTTTTTT

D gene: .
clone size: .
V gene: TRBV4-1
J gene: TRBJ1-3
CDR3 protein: CASSQDSVVTGLGNTIYF
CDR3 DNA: TGCGCCAGCAGCCAAGATAGTGTGGTGACAGGCCTTGGAAACACCATATATTTT

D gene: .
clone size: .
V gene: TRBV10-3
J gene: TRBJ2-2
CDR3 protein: CAISGGLNTGELFF
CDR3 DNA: TGTGCCATCAGCGGGGGCTTGAACACCGGGGAGCTGTTTTTT

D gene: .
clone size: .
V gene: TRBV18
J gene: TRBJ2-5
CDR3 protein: CASSPGVQETQYF
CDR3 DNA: TGTGCCAGCTCACCGGGGGTCCAAGAGACCCAGTACTTC

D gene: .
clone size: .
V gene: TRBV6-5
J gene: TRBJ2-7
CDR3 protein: CASSYYRRRASYEQYF
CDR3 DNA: TGTGCCAGCAGTTACTATAGAAGGCGGGCTTCCTACGAGCAGTACTTC

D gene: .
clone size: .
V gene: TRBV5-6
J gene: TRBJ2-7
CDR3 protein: CASSFFSKSSYEQYF
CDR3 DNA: TGTGCCAGCAGCTTCTTCAGTAAAAGCTCCTACGAGCAGTACTTC

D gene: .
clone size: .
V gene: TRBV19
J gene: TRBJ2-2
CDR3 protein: CASKIRQNAGELFF
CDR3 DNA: TGTGCCAGTAAGATAAGACAAAACGCCGGGGAGCTGTTTTTT

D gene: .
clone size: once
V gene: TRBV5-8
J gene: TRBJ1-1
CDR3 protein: CASSRRDGIPTEAFF
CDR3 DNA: TGTGCCAGCAGCCGACGGGACGGAATACCCACTGAAGCTTTCTTT

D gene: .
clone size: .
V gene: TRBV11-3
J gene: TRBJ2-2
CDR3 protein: CASSLSRGNTGELFF
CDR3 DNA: TGTGCCAGCAGCCTGAGTCGCGGGAACACCGGGGAGCTGTTTTTT

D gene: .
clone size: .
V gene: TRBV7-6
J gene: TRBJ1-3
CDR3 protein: CASSFKNAGAGNTIYF
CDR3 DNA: TGTGCCAGCAGCTTCAAAAACGCAGGGGCTGGAAACACCATATATTTT

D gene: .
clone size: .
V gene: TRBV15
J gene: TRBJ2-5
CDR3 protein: CATSREGVTQYF
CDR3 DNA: TGTGCCACCAGCAGAGAAGGGGTGACCCAGTACTTC